A single sample gave rise to the 23 T cell receptor beta chains below, sequenced in a study of CD4+ T cells in melanoma. Assay used: immunoSEQ multiplex PCR; TCRdb lists only in-frame clones, some missing. The table records 9,500 to 10,000 clones, around four fifths of them present only once. Sequencing input: cells from a culture (not recorded whether cultured in vitro). These receptors were taken from a human donor with melanoma.

The chain combines TRBV7-8 with TRBJ1-1, with D maybe TRBD1 (5 bases). The CDR3 runs 17 residues. The V end lost 3 bases, the J end lost 1 base, and 18 bases lay between the germline ends. Germline V lookup: CDR1 SGHVS, CDR2 FQNEAQ. This CDR3 is CASSLGDSRGRNTEAFF. In DNA, the CDR3 is TGTGCCAGCAGCTTGGGTGACAGCCGGGGGAGGAACACTGAAGCTTTCTTT. The complete variable domain, with remaining parts taken from reference TRBV7-8 and TRBJ1-1, reads GAGVSQSPRYKVAKRGQDVALRCDPISGHVSLFWYQQALGQGPEFLTYFQNEAQLDKSGLPSDRFFAERPEGSVSTLKIQRTQQEDSAVYLCASSLGDSRGRNTEAFFGQGTRLTVV.

This chain uses TRBV12-5 with TRBJ2-5; D remains ambiguous. V lost 0 bases and J lost 5, with 10 bases in between. Germline assignment: CDR1 LGHNT and CDR2 FRNRAP. The CDR3 is made up of 14 amino acids. The CDR3 loop reads CASGLVPGGETQYF. CDR3 bases: TGTGCTAGTGGTTTGGTACCGGGTGGGGAGACCCAGTACTTC.

This sequence joins TRBV5-1 and TRBJ1-1, with a weak D call TRBD1 (5 bases). V gave up 6 bases and J gave up 0 bases, with 12 bases separating them. CDR1 is SGHRS and CDR2 is YFSETQ in the germline V gene. This CDR3 spans 14 amino acids. Here the CDR3 reads CASMAGTMNTEAFF. The CDR3 nucleotides read TGCGCCAGCATGGCCGGGACCATGAACACTGAAGCTTTCTTT. The full variable domain, completed using reference TRBV5-1 and TRBJ1-1, is KAGVTQTPRYLIKTRGQQVTLSCSPISGHRSVSWYQQTPGQGLQFLFEYFSETQRNKGNFPGRFSGRQFSNSRSEMNVSTLELGDSALYLCASMAGTMNTEAFFGQGTRLTVV.

This clone rates as medium-sized. This chain links TRBV7-8 with TRBJ2-7; the D call may be TRBD1 or TRBD2 (5 bases each). V was clipped by 1 base and J by 4 bases, with 14 bases between them. Germline loops: CDR1 SGHVS, CDR2 FQNEAQ. CDR3 length: 15 amino acids. The CDR3 DNA follows: TGTGCCAGCAGCTTAGGTGTTGGGACGGGTTACGAGCAGTACTTC. Residues: CASSLGVGTGYEQYF. The full variable domain, with the rest looked up from reference TRBV7-8 and TRBJ2-7, is GAGVSQSPRYKVAKRGQDVALRCDPISGHVSLFWYQQALGQGPEFLTYFQNEAQLDKSGLPSDRFFAERPEGSVSTLKIQRTQQEDSAVYLCASSLGVGTGYEQYFGPGTRLTVT.

The chain has TRBV5-5 and TRBJ1-2; D not certain. There are 16 residues in the CDR3. The germline V gene encodes CDR1 SGHKS and CDR2 YYEKEE (reference sequence). V was clipped by 2 bases and J by 0 bases, with 14 bases between them. The chain's CDR3 is CASSLSELRANYGYTF. CDR3 DNA sequence: TGTGCCAGCAGCTTATCGGAGCTGAGAGCTAACTATGGCTACACCTTC.

V and J are TRBV5-1 and TRBJ1-1; 7 bases align to TRBD1. This CDR3 contains 14 residues. The junction had 6 bases not matched to a gene; V was cut back by 0 bases and J by 7 bases. The germline gives CDR1 SGHRS, CDR2 YFSETQ. The CDR3 nucleotides read TGCGCCAGCAGCTTGGTTTTAGGGGGCTATGAAGCTTTCTTT. It codes for CASSLVLGGYEAFF.

J is TRBJ1-6 and V is TRBV12-3 or TRBV12-4, with D tentatively TRBD1 (5 bases). The CDR3 totals 12 residues. Trimming left V 6 bases short and J 10 bases short, with 10 bases between. The CDR3 protein is CASRLGDSPLHF. The CDR3 DNA sequence: TGTGCCAGCAGGCTTGGGGACTCACCCCTCCACTTT.

The genes are TRBV25-1 and TRBJ1-4, with D possibly TRBD1 on 5 matching bases. From germline, CDR1 is MGHDK and CDR2 SYGVNS. Trimming removed 1 base from V and 0 bases from J, with 9 bases in between. This CDR3 is 16 amino acids long. The CDR3 reads CASSELGGATNEKLFF. The CDR3 coding sequence is TGTGCCAGCAGTGAATTAGGAGGGGCAACTAATGAAAAACTGTTTTTT.

The CDR3 region is CASSSFRQGARFDSPLHF. The DNA of the CDR3 is TGTGCCAGTAGTTCGTTCCGACAGGGGGCGAGATTTGATTCACCCCTCCACTTT. The rearrangement uses TRBV19 and TRBJ1-6, with 10 positions matching TRBD1. CDR1 and CDR2 (germline): LNHDA, SQIVND (reference sequence). J gave up 8 bases and V 5 bases, and 15 bases lay outside the gene matches. The CDR3 is 18 residues long.

The chain links TRBV9 to TRBJ2-1; the D is unclear. CDR3 length: 15 amino acids. The V end lost 3 bases, the J end lost 0 bases, and 10 bases lay between the germline ends. Germline V gene sequence: CDR1 SGDLS, CDR2 YYNGEE. The CDR3 loop reads CASSARGVSYNEQFF. CDR3 in DNA: TGTGCCAGCAGCGCCCGAGGAGTCTCCTACAATGAGCAGTTCTTC.

The chain employs TRBV18 and TRBJ2-5, with D perhaps given as TRBD1 or TRBD2 (5 bases each). In germline, CDR1 is KGHSH, CDR2 LQKENI. The CDR3 loop spans 13 amino acids. The V end lost 3 bases, the J end lost 5 bases, and 10 bases lay between the germline ends. CDR3 DNA sequence: TGTGCCAGCTCACCGACGGGACCTGAGACCCAGTACTTC. Residues: CASSPTGPETQYF. The full variable domain, with the rest looked up from reference TRBV18 and TRBJ2-5, is NAGVMQNPRHLVRRRGQEARLRCSPMKGHSHVYWYRQLPEEGLKFMVYLQKENIIDESGMPKERFSAEFPKEGPSILRIQQVVRGDSAAYFCASSPTGPETQYFGPGTRLLVL.

This rearrangement joins TRBV19 to TRBJ1-5; 7 bases line up with TRBD1. The CDR3 runs 14 residues. The germline gives CDR1 LNHDA, CDR2 SQIVND (reference sequence). The junction had 7 bases not matched to a gene; V was cut back by 7 bases and J by 4 bases. CDR3: CASTLRGANQPQHF. The DNA for the CDR3 is TGTGCCAGTACCCTCAGGGGGGCGAATCAGCCCCAGCATTTT.

This chain uses TRBV27 with TRBJ1-2; D call uncertain. The CDR3 length is 16 residues. Trimming took 0 bases from V and 4 from J, leaving 15 bases between them. The germline gives CDR1 MNHEY, CDR2 SMNVEV (reference sequence). This CDR3 is CASSLSSRHPRYGYTF. In nucleotides, the CDR3 is TGTGCCAGCAGTTTATCGAGCAGGCATCCCCGCTATGGCTACACCTTC.

This clone was counted between two and nine times. The gene calls are TRBV5-1 and TRBJ2-3, with D perhaps matching TRBD2 (6 bases). The CDR3 spans 17 residues. Germline loops: CDR1 SGHRS, CDR2 YFSETQ. Between the trimmed V and J ends, which lost 0 bases and 2 bases, there was a span of 16 bases. The CDR3 DNA follows: TGCGCCAGCAGCTTGGGGGACTCCAATAGTTTCACAGATACGCAGTATTTT. This codes for CASSLGDSNSFTDTQYF.

The V gene is TRBV4-1, the J gene TRBJ1-1; maybe TRBD1 (5 bases). This CDR3 is 15 amino acids long. V gave up 0 bases and J gave up 9 bases, with 17 bases separating them. Germline CDR1 MGHRA, CDR2 YSYEKL. Written as DNA, the CDR3 is TGCGCCAGCAGCCAAGATCTGGGCAGGGAAGTACAAGCTTTCTTT. Translating it yields CASSQDLGREVQAFF.

The J gene is TRBJ2-7, the V gene TRBV7-3, with D hard to call. The CDR3 has 13 residues. Trimming took off 2 bases at V and 5 bases at J, with 10 bases between the two ends. Germline V gene lookup returns CDR1 SGHTA and CDR2 FQGTGA. The CDR3 here is CASSLYLGHEQYF. The CDR3 coding sequence is TGTGCCAGCAGCTTATATCTGGGTCACGAGCAGTACTTC. Full variable domain (outside the CDR3, taken from reference TRBV7-3 and TRBJ2-7): GAGVSQTPSNKVTEKGKYVELRCDPISGHTALYWYRQSLGQGPEFLIYFQGTGAADDSGLPNDRFFAVRPEGSVSTLKIQRTERGDSAVYLCASSLYLGHEQYFGPGTRLTVT.

In its sample, this clone was seen a few times. The V gene is TRBV30, the J gene TRBJ2-3; possible D gene TRBD1, 6 bases. The germline V and J ends were trimmed by 7 bases and 2 bases, with 19 bases remaining between them. Germline loops: CDR1 GTSNPN, CDR2 SVGIG (reference sequence). This CDR3 region has 15 residues. The CDR3 bases are TGTGCCTCCCAACCATCCGGGACATCCACAGATACGCAGTATTTT. Encoded protein: CASQPSGTSTDTQYF.

This clone was detected a few times. J is TRBJ2-5 and V is TRBV7-2, with TRBD2 as a possible D gene (5 bases). Germline CDR1 SGHTA, CDR2 FQGNSA. V was trimmed by 4 bases and J by 5 bases, leaving 14 bases between them. CDR3 length: 14 amino acids. In nucleotides, the CDR3 is TGTGCCAGCAGCTCTGGTCTAGCCTTTGAGACCCAGTACTTC. The encoded protein is CASSSGLAFETQYF.

The chain couples TRBV19 to TRBJ1-5, with 7 bases lining up with TRBD1. Per the germline V gene, CDR1 is LNHDA and CDR2 is SQIVND (reference sequence). J was trimmed by 2 bases and V by 4 bases; bases with no gene match: 2. CDR3 size: 14 residues. The CDR3 is CASSTQGGNQPQHF. The CDR3 DNA follows: TGTGCCAGTAGTACGCAGGGGGGCAATCAGCCCCAGCATTTT.

The J gene is TRBJ2-1, the V gene TRBV7-9; D assignment may be TRBD1 or TRBD2 (5 bases each). This CDR3 contains 13 residues. V lost 3 bases and J lost 6, with 9 bases in between. Germline loops: CDR1 SEHNR, CDR2 FQNEAQ (reference sequence). The CDR3 nucleotides read TGTGCCAGCAGCTTGGGGGATTTCAATGAGCAGTTCTTC. Its protein is CASSLGDFNEQFF.

There are a few counts of this clone. This chain links TRBV29-1 with TRBJ2-1; 12 bases are shared with TRBD2. The CDR3 has 17 amino acids. Germline V CDR1 and CDR2: SQVTM, ANQGSEA. Trimming removed 6 bases from V and 0 bases from J; junction bases left unmatched: 9. The CDR3 DNA sequence: TGCAGCGTCGGACTAGCGGGGAGGTATAGCTCCTACAATGAGCAGTTCTTC. Translating gives CSVGLAGRYSSYNEQFF.

V gene TRBV12-3 or TRBV12-4 combines with J gene TRBJ1-5; TRBD1 is a possible D gene (6 bases). The CDR3 totals 13 residues. V was shortened by 3 bases and J by 5 bases, with 8 bases between the two germline ends. CDR3 nucleotide sequence: TGTGCCAGCAGTTTTTCAGGGGATCAGCCCCAGCATTTT. Residues: CASSFSGDQPQHF.

The J gene is TRBJ2-2, the V gene TRBV5-1; D remains unclear. Trimming shortened V by 5 bases and J by 8 bases, and 19 bases separated the two germline ends. CDR3 length: 15 residues. CDR1 and CDR2 from the germline V gene are SGHRS and YFSETQ. The DNA of the CDR3 is TGCGCCAGCAGGTTTTCAGCTCCTCTAACGGGGGAGCTGTTTTTT. This translates into CASRFSAPLTGELFF.